This entry lists 17 T cell receptor beta chains sequenced from one sample in a study of blood T cell repertoires in COVID-19. Here immunoSEQ multiplex PCR was the method, and the copy in TCRdb shows in-frame clones only, minus some. The data contain 45,000 to 55,000 clones, more than 75% of them seen just once; the ten biggest clones take up under 9%. The sample comprised peripheral blood. These receptors came from a man aged 45-65 years with active COVID-19.

The chain links TRBV27 to TRBJ2-3; tentatively, D is TRBD1 (6 bases). V was clipped by 1 base and J by 8 bases, with 13 bases between them. Per the germline V gene, CDR1 is MNHEY and CDR2 is SMNVEV (reference sequence). The CDR3 consists of 14 residues. CDR3 sequence (DNA): TGTGCCAGCAGTTTATTAGGGGGATCTGTTACGCAGTATTTT. As protein: CASSLLGGSVTQYF.

The chain uses TRBV6-5 and TRBJ2-7; no clear D gene. The V gene lost 2 bases and the J gene lost 3 bases, with 14 bases spanning the gap. This CDR3 comprises 15 residues. The germline V gene encodes CDR1 MNHEY and CDR2 SVGAGI. For the CDR3, the DNA is TGTGCCAGCAGTTACCGCGTGTATGGAGTCTACGAGCAGTACTTC. Protein sequence: CASSYRVYGVYEQYF.

CDR3 in amino acids: CAGRQCEKLFF. Written as DNA, the CDR3 is TGTGCCGGACGACAGTGTGAAAAACTGTTTTTT. The chain is built from TRBV9 and TRBJ1-4; D possibly corresponds to TRBD1 (5 bases). The V gene lost 10 bases and the J gene lost 7 bases, with 11 bases spanning the gap. This CDR3 has 11 amino acids. Germline-derived CDR1 and CDR2 are SGDLS and YYNGEE.

The V gene is TRBV2, the J gene TRBJ2-5, with 9 bases identical to TRBD2. The germline gives CDR1 SNHLY, CDR2 FYNNEI. CDR3 length: 15 residues. J gave up 2 bases and V 3 bases, and 4 bases lay outside the gene matches. The CDR3 DNA follows: TGTGCCAGCAGTGAGAGCGGGGGGAGGCAAGAGACCCAGTACTTC. Amino acids: CASSESGGRQETQYF.

The J gene is TRBJ2-7, the V gene TRBV5-1; a possible D gene is TRBD2 (5 bases). V was pared by 3 bases and J by 0 bases, with 10 bases between. This CDR3 has 14 residues. Germline V gene lookup returns CDR1 SGHRS and CDR2 YFSETQ. The chain's CDR3 is CASSYSGDSYEQYF. The CDR3 DNA reads TGCGCCAGCAGCTATTCCGGGGACTCCTACGAGCAGTACTTC.

The V and J genes are TRBV9 and TRBJ2-2, with D possibly matching TRBD2 (5 bases). V dropped 0 bases and J dropped 5 bases, with 14 bases sitting between them. The CDR3 runs to 16 residues. Germline V lookup: CDR1 SGDLS, CDR2 YYNGEE. The CDR3 loop reads CASSVDRGQRTGELFF. CDR3 sequence (DNA): TGTGCCAGCAGCGTAGACCGGGGTCAAAGAACCGGGGAGCTGTTTTTT.

V usage is TRBV2 and J usage is TRBJ1-6; D is ambiguous. Trimming removed 5 bases from V and 5 bases from J, with 10 bases in between. Germline V lookup: CDR1 SNHLY, CDR2 FYNNEI. The CDR3 totals 14 residues. This CDR3 reads CASSSVGDNSPLHF. The CDR3 nucleotides read TGTGCCAGCAGTTCCGTCGGGGATAATTCACCCCTCCACTTT.

The V and J genes are TRBV27 and TRBJ1-6, with 10 bases aligning to TRBD1. This CDR3 comprises 15 residues. The V segment lost 4 bases and the J segment 9 bases; nucleotides outside the gene matches: 6. Looked up from germline, CDR1 is MNHEY and CDR2 is SMNVEV (reference sequence). The CDR3 loop reads CASSSTRDRGSPLHF. DNA for the CDR3: TGTGCCAGCAGTTCTACCCGGGACAGGGGTTCACCCCTCCACTTT.

The chain employs TRBV7-2 and TRBJ1-2; D is perhaps TRBD1 (6 bases). CDR3 length: 14 residues. The germline V and J ends were trimmed by 1 base and 7 bases, with 13 bases remaining between them. CDR1 is SGHTA and CDR2 is FQGNSA in the germline V gene. The CDR3 DNA reads TGTGCCAGCAGCTTAGTTGGGGGCGGCACTGGCTACACCTTC. It encodes CASSLVGGGTGYTF.

The rearrangement links TRBV19 to TRBJ1-1; 9 nucleotides line up with TRBD1. The length of the CDR3 is 14 residues. V trimming: 5 bases; J trimming: 5 bases; junction bases outside the gene matches: 6. The V gene's germline CDR1 is LNHDA and CDR2 SQIVND (reference sequence). The CDR3, as DNA: TGTGCCAGTAGTCCCTGGACAGGGGTTACTGAAGCTTTCTTT. Translation gives CASSPWTGVTEAFF. Complete variable domain (other parts from reference TRBV19 and TRBJ1-1): DGGITQSPKYLFRKEGQNVTLSCEQNLNHDAMYWYRQDPGQGLRLIYYSQIVNDFQKGDIAEGYSVSREKKESFPLTVTSAQKNPTAFYLCASSPWTGVTEAFFGQGTRLTVV.

The chain carries TRBV7-8 and TRBJ1-2, with 9 positions matching TRBD1. The CDR3 totals 17 residues. With 2 bases clipped from V and 4 bases from J, the junction kept 11 bases outside the gene matches. CDR1 and CDR2 (germline): SGHVS, FQNEAQ. The CDR3 loop reads CASSLNAGTGTAYGYTF. The DNA for the CDR3 is TGTGCCAGCAGCTTAAATGCCGGGACAGGGACTGCCTATGGCTACACCTTC.

This chain joins TRBV7-9 and TRBJ1-1; D perhaps matches TRBD1 (6 bases). Between the trimmed V and J ends, which lost 8 bases and 3 bases, there was a span of 13 bases. CDR3 length: 13 amino acids. Germline V gene data show CDR1 as SEHNR and CDR2 as FQNEAQ (reference sequence). This CDR3 reads CASGAGADTEAFF. DNA for the CDR3: TGTGCCAGCGGCGCAGGGGCGGACACTGAAGCTTTCTTT.

V is TRBV5-4 and J is TRBJ1-1; weak D call: TRBD1 (6 bases). Germline lookup yields CDR1 SGHNT and CDR2 YYREEE (reference sequence). The CDR3 length is 12 residues. Trimming stripped 0 bases from V and 11 bases from J, with 11 bases between. The CDR3 protein is CASSLGARGAFF. In nucleotides, the CDR3 is TGTGCCAGCAGCTTGGGGGCCAGGGGTGCTTTCTTT.

The genes are TRBV6-5 and TRBJ1-2; 7 bases match TRBD1. The CDR3 covers 12 residues. J lost 5 bases, V lost 4 bases, and 1 base had no gene match. The germline CDR1 and CDR2 sequences are MNHEY and SVGAGI. The CDR3 DNA is TGTGCCAGCAGTTTGACAGGGTATGGCTACACCTTC. It translates to CASSLTGYGYTF.

The table lists this clone with a count of one. V usage is TRBV6-2 or TRBV6-3 and J usage is TRBJ1-1, with TRBD1 matching over 7 bases. Germline V CDR1 and CDR2: MNHEY, SVGEGT. V was pared by 6 bases and J by 1 base, with 8 bases of the junction left unmatched. The CDR3 spans 15 residues. CDR3 residues: CASSLRQGGNTEAFF. The CDR3 DNA follows: TGTGCCAGCAGCCTCCGACAGGGAGGGAACACTGAAGCTTTCTTT.

This clone was seen a few times. V gene TRBV4-2 combines with J gene TRBJ1-1; 7 bases fit TRBD1. The CDR3 has 16 residues. The trim removed 4 bases at V and 2 bases at J, leaving 10 bases unmatched. Germline V gives CDR1 LGHNA, CDR2 YNFKEQ. In nucleotides, the CDR3 is TGTGCCAGCAGCCGACAAGGGGGCCGCTCTAACACTGAAGCTTTCTTT. Encoded protein: CASSRQGGRSNTEAFF.

The chain joins TRBV30 to TRBJ2-1; D is unclear. Germline lookup yields CDR1 GTSNPN and CDR2 SVGIG (reference sequence). V dropped 3 bases and J dropped 3 bases, with 15 bases sitting between them. The CDR3 sequence is 15 residues long. CDR3 DNA: TGTGCCTGGAGGGAGAAAAAGACGTACTACAATGAGCAGTTCTTC. Its translation is CAWREKKTYYNEQFF.